This TCR beta chain was identified during a study of CD8+ T cells in alopecia areata. General study points: Clonality exceeded that of normal scalp in lesional scalp, most notably in alopecia totalis/universalis.

Regarding this clone: Its antigen remains unidentified.

It was cDNA, reverse transcribed from extracted RNA, that served as the sequencing template. TCRdb's table, derived via immunoSEQ multiplex PCR, lists solely in-frame clones and lacks some. The sample shows 110,000 or so clones, roughly two thirds of them seen only once. The CDR3 runs to 15 residues. Trimming took off 0 bases at V and 8 bases at J, with 16 bases between the two ends. Germline V gives CDR1 MNHEY, CDR2 SVGAGI. V usage is TRBV6-5 and J usage is TRBJ1-2; D uncertain. Sequencing used CD4+ T cells sorted from blood. This clonotype originated in a human donor in good health. The CDR3 nucleotides read TGTGCCAGCAGTTACTCGGGCAGATATCCGGGGGGCTACACCTTC. Translating gives CASSYSGRYPGGYTF.